This TCR beta chain was profiled in a study of cytomegalovirus exposure and HLA in healthy donors. The study's findings and limits: In a later analysis, more than 15,000 TCR beta sequences were associated with HLA alleles at 0.05 false discovery rate.

The CDR3 totals 15 residues. In germline, CDR1 is SGDLS, CDR2 YYNGEE. The trim removed 4 bases at V and 4 bases at J, leaving 8 bases unmatched. This clone was observed a handful of times. Its target is unknown. The PCR used 60 Vbeta and 13 Jbeta primers. Clones were sequenced by immunoSEQ multiplex PCR, and TCRdb holds only the in-frame ones, with some missing. The table has around 57,000 clones, roughly 90% seen once. This clonotype was sampled from a man aged 25-40 years in good health and CMV-seropositive. Source material: PBMCs. The chain has TRBV9 and TRBJ1-3; the match to TRBD1 covers 7 bases. CDR3 coding DNA: TGTGCCAGCAGCACTTCAGGGGGTGAAGGAAACACCATATATTTT. Amino acid sequence: CASSTSGGEGNTIYF. The entire variable domain, with the rest obtained from reference TRBV9 and TRBJ1-3, is as follows: DSGVTQTPKHLITATGQRVTLRCSPRSGDLSVYWYQQSLDQGLQFLIQYYNGEERAKGNILERFSAQQFPDLHSELNLSSLELGDSALYFCASSTSGGEGNTIYFGEGSWLTVV.